This entry describes one TCR beta chain. Its specificity is not known. V gave up 3 bases and J gave up 4 bases; unmatched junction bases: 6. This CDR3 contains 15 residues. Germline lookup yields CDR1 MDHEN and CDR2 SYDVKM. Measured with immunoSEQ multiplex PCR; TCRdb has only the in-frame clones, and not every one. The data hold approximately 120,000 clones, with about 90% observed a single time. The entry originates in a study of T cell responses to AZD1222 COVID-19 vaccine. Study observations and caveats: Unmutated variant regions reportedly attract nearly half of all spike-specific TCRs.

The receptor was isolated from an adult in good health. The V gene is TRBV28, the J gene TRBJ1-5; 7 nucleotides line up with TRBD1. This material consisted of peripheral blood, taken on day 0 of MenACWY control vaccination. CDR3 DNA sequence: TGTGCCAGCAGTTTGGGGCAGGGGGAAAATCAGCCCCAGCATTTT. It is translated as CASSLGQGENQPQHF.